This is a list of T cell receptor beta chains from one sample in a study of Graves' ophthalmopathy and Graves' hyperthyroidism. TCRdb reprocessed the multiplex PCR reads with MiXCR, giving one entry per CDR3 protein. This sample has about 700,000 distinct CDR3 sequences, with just over 40% found just once. Sequencing input: peripheral blood. The receptors stem from an adult man with Graves' ophthalmopathy. The CDR3 runs from the conserved cysteine through the conserved F or W. The D gene is left open where the match is weak. Clone size appears in some rows only: once, few, many, or a class for an expanded clone.

len: 13
d_gene: NA
abundance: NA
j_gene: TRBJ1-6
v_gene: TRBV25-1
CDR3aa: CASRGVGNSPLHF
CDR3nt: TGTGCCAGCAGAGGGGTTGGGAATTCACCCCTCCACTTT

len: 17
d_gene: NA
abundance: NA
j_gene: TRBJ2-6
v_gene: TRBV15
CDR3aa: CATSALPGRSGANVLTF
CDR3nt: TGTGCCACCAGCGCTCTGCCGGGGCGCTCTGGGGCCAACGTCCTGACTTTC

len: 14
d_gene: NA
abundance: many
j_gene: TRBJ1-2
v_gene: TRBV2
CDR3aa: CASSVEAQLGGYTF
CDR3nt: TGTGCCAGCAGTGTGGAAGCCCAACTAGGTGGCTACACCTTC

len: 15
d_gene: TRBD1
abundance: many
j_gene: TRBJ2-7
v_gene: TRBV7-9
CDR3aa: CASSLGDRGFYEQYF
CDR3nt: TGTGCCAGCAGCTTAGGGGACAGGGGGTTTTACGAGCAGTACTTC

len: 14
d_gene: NA
abundance: NA
j_gene: TRBJ1-6
v_gene: TRBV25-1
CDR3aa: CASRAGGTNSPLHF
CDR3nt: TGTGCCAGCAGAGCCGGGGGAACCAATTCACCCCTCCACTTT

len: 11
d_gene: TRBD1
abundance: NA
j_gene: TRBJ2-6
v_gene: TRBV7-9
CDR3aa: CASTRGTGRTF
CDR3nt: TGTGCCAGTACGCGTGGGACAGGTCGGACTTTC

len: 16
d_gene: TRBD2
abundance: many
j_gene: TRBJ2-5
v_gene: TRBV12-3/TRBV12-4
CDR3aa: CASSRGLAAYQETQYF
CDR3nt: TGTGCCAGCAGCCGAGGACTAGCGGCGTACCAAGAGACCCAGTACTTC

len: 14
d_gene: NA
abundance: many
j_gene: TRBJ1-2
v_gene: TRBV9
CDR3aa: CASSLQGETYGYTF
CDR3nt: TGTGCCAGCAGCCTACAGGGTGAGACCTATGGCTACACCTTC

len: 15
d_gene: TRBD2
abundance: many
j_gene: TRBJ2-5
v_gene: TRBV5-1
CDR3aa: CASSLGLAGKETQYF
CDR3nt: TGCGCCAGCAGCTTGGGACTAGCGGGAAAAGAGACCCAGTACTTC

len: 16
d_gene: NA
abundance: few
j_gene: TRBJ2-5
v_gene: TRBV11-2
CDR3aa: CASSLGGAQFRETQYF
CDR3nt: TGTGCCAGCAGCTTAGGGGGGGCTCAATTCAGGGAGACCCAGTACTTC

len: 13
d_gene: TRBD1
abundance: NA
j_gene: TRBJ1-2
v_gene: TRBV10-3
CDR3aa: CAISETRQGAYTF
CDR3nt: TGTGCCATCAGTGAGACTAGACAGGGGGCCTACACCTTC

len: 15
d_gene: TRBD1
abundance: NA
j_gene: TRBJ1-6
v_gene: TRBV24-1
CDR3aa: CASSPGQPYNSPLHF
CDR3nt: TGTGCCAGCAGTCCGGGACAGCCCTATAATTCACCCCTCCACTTT

len: 18
d_gene: NA
abundance: NA
j_gene: TRBJ2-7
v_gene: TRBV9
CDR3aa: CASSLVGAGTPSSYEQYF
CDR3nt: TGTGCCAGCAGCTTAGTAGGGGCCGGGACTCCCAGCTCCTACGAGCAGTACTTC

len: 13
d_gene: NA
abundance: NA
j_gene: TRBJ1-2
v_gene: TRBV25-1
CDR3aa: CAWRKRFAYGYTF
CDR3nt: TGTGCCTGGAGAAAAAGGTTTGCCTATGGCTACACCTTC

len: 15
d_gene: NA
abundance: few
j_gene: TRBJ2-5
v_gene: TRBV19
CDR3aa: CASSIVWAAQETQYF
CDR3nt: TGTGCCAGTAGTATAGTTTGGGCAGCACAAGAGACCCAGTACTTC

len: 14
d_gene: NA
abundance: many
j_gene: TRBJ1-2
v_gene: TRBV10-3
CDR3aa: CASSEGRQVYGYTF
CDR3nt: TGTGCCAGCAGTGAAGGGCGACAGGTTTATGGCTACACCTTC

len: 16
d_gene: NA
abundance: many
j_gene: TRBJ2-7
v_gene: TRBV7-6
CDR3aa: CASSFGPRSDTYEQYF
CDR3nt: TGTGCCAGCAGCTTTGGACCCCGTAGTGACACCTACGAGCAGTACTTC

len: 13
d_gene: TRBD1
abundance: many
j_gene: TRBJ2-7
v_gene: TRBV20-1
CDR3aa: CSARDQGALEQYF
CDR3nt: TGCAGTGCTAGAGATCAGGGGGCGCTCGAGCAGTACTTC

len: 13
d_gene: NA
abundance: few
j_gene: TRBJ2-5
v_gene: TRBV15
CDR3aa: CATSVLAQETQYF
CDR3nt: TGTGCCACCAGCGTACTAGCCCAAGAGACCCAGTACTTC

len: 14
d_gene: TRBD2
abundance: NA
j_gene: TRBJ2-7
v_gene: TRBV7-2
CDR3aa: CASRPLAGGTGQYF
CDR3nt: TGTGCCAGCAGACCACTAGCGGGAGGGACCGGGCAGTACTTC

len: 12
d_gene: NA
abundance: NA
j_gene: TRBJ1-5
v_gene: TRBV10-2
CDR3aa: CASSEREQPQHF
CDR3nt: TGCGCCAGCAGTGAGCGGGAGCAGCCCCAGCATTTT

len: 13
d_gene: NA
abundance: NA
j_gene: TRBJ2-1
v_gene: TRBV11-2
CDR3aa: CASSLDWGDEQFF
CDR3nt: TGTGCCAGCAGCTTAGATTGGGGTGATGAGCAGTTCTTC

len: 14
d_gene: TRBD1
abundance: many
j_gene: TRBJ2-5
v_gene: TRBV7-9
CDR3aa: CASSSTGGGETQYF
CDR3nt: TGTGCCAGCAGCTCAACAGGGGGCGGCGAGACCCAGTACTTC

len: 12
d_gene: NA
abundance: NA
j_gene: TRBJ2-5
v_gene: TRBV10-3
CDR3aa: CAISEGEETQYF
CDR3nt: TGTGCCATCAGTGAAGGGGAAGAGACCCAGTACTTC

len: 14
d_gene: NA
abundance: NA
j_gene: TRBJ2-2
v_gene: TRBV29-1
CDR3aa: CSEEGVTNTGELFF
CDR3nt: TGCAGTGAAGAGGGGGTAACGAACACCGGGGAGCTGTTTTTT

len: 15
d_gene: TRBD1
abundance: NA
j_gene: TRBJ1-3
v_gene: TRBV25-1
CDR3aa: CATKGQGPIGNTIYF
CDR3nt: TGTGCCACCAAGGGACAGGGGCCCATCGGAAACACCATATATTTT

len: 14
d_gene: NA
abundance: NA
j_gene: TRBJ2-3
v_gene: TRBV10-3
CDR3aa: CAIRRTLSSDTQYF
CDR3nt: TGTGCCATCAGAAGAACCCTCTCGTCAGATACGCAGTATTTT